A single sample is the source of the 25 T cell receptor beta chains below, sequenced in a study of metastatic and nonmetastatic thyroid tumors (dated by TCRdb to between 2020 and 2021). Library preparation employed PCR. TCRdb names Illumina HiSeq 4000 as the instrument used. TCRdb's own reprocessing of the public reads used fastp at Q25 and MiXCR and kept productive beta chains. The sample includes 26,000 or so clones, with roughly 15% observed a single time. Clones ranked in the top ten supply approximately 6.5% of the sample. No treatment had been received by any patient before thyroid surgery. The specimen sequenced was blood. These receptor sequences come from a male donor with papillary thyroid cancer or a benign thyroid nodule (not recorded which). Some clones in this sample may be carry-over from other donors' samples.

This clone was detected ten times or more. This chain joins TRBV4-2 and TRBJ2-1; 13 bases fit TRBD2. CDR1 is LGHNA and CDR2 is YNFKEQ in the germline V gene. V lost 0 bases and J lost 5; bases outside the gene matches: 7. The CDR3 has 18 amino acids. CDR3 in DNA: TGTGCCAGCAGCCAAGATGTGGGGGGACTAGCGGGGAACAATGAGCAGTTCTTC. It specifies CASSQDVGGLAGNNEQFF.

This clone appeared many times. CDR3 region: CASSPSAGRSSYEQYF. CDR3 sequence (DNA): TGTGCCAGCTCACCATCCGCCGGCAGGAGCTCCTACGAGCAGTACTTC. This chain joins TRBV18 and TRBJ2-7; no clear D gene. CDR1 and CDR2 (germline): KGHSH, LQKENI. Trimming pared 2 bases from V and 0 bases from J, leaving 14 bases between. This CDR3 has 16 amino acids.

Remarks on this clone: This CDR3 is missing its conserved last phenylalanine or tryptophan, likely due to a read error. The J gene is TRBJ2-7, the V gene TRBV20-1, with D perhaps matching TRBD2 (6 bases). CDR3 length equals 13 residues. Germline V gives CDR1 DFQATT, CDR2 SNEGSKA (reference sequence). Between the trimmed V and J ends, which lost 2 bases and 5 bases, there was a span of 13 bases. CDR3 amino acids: CSARWDSTDEQYL. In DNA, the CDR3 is TGCAGTGCTAGATGGGACTCCACGGACGAGCAGTACCTC.

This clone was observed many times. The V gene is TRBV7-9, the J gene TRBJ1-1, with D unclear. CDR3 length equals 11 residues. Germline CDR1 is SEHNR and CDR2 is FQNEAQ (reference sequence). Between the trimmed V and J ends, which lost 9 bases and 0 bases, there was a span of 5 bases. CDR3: CASQMNTEAFF. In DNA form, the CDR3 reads TGTGCCAGTCAGATGAACACTGAAGCTTTCTTT.

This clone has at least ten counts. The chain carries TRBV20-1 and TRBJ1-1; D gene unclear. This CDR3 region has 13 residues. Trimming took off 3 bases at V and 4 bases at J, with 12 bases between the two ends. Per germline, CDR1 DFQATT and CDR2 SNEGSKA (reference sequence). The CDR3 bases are TGCAGTGCTAGTAAGAAGGTAGGCACTGAAGCTTTCTTT. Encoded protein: CSASKKVGTEAFF.

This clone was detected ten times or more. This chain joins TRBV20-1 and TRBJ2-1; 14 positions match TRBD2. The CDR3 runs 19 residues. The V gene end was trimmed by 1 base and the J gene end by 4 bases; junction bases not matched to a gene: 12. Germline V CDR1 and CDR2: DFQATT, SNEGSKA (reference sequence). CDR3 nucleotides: TGCAGTGCTAGAGTAGTGGAGGGACTAGCGGGAGTAGGGTACAATGAGCAGTTCTTC. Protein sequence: CSARVVEGLAGVGYNEQFF.

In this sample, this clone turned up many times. CDR3 DNA sequence: TGTGCCAGCAGCGTAGCCGGGACAGGGGGCGAAAAACTGTTTTTT. It translates to CASSVAGTGGEKLFF. The V call is TRBV9, the J call TRBJ1-4, with 12 bases that match TRBD1. Germline assignment: CDR1 SGDLS and CDR2 YYNGEE. The CDR3 is 15 residues long. With V trimmed by 0 bases and J by 8 bases, 2 bases remained unmatched.

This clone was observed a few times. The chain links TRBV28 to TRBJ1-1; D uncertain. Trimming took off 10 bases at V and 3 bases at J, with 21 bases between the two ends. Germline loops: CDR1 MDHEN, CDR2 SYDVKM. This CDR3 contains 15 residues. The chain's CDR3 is CATKGNAIRDTEAFF. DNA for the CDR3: TGTGCCACGAAAGGGAATGCAATACGCGACACTGAAGCTTTCTTT.

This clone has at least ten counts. CDR3 amino acids: CASSHPGRQNSPLHF. The CDR3, as DNA: TGCGCCAGCAGCCACCCGGGACGGCAGAATTCACCCCTCCACTTT. This sequence joins TRBV4-1 and TRBJ1-6, with a tentative D call TRBD1 (5 bases). The CDR3 extends over 15 amino acids. V lost 3 bases and J lost 7, with 13 bases in between. Germline values: CDR1 MGHRA, CDR2 YSYEKL.

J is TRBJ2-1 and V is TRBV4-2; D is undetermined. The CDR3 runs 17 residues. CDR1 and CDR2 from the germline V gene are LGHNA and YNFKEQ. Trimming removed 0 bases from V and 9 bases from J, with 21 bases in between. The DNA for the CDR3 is TGTGCCAGCAGCCAAGACGAGTTGGGGTCCCCTATTGGTGAGCAGTTCTTC. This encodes CASSQDELGSPIGEQFF.

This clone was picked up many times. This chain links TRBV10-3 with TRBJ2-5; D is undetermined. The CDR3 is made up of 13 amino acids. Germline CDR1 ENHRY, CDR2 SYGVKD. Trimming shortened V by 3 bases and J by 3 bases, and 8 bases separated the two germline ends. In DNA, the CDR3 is TGTGCCATCAGTGAACGGACGGAAGAGACCCAGTACTTC. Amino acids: CAISERTEETQYF.

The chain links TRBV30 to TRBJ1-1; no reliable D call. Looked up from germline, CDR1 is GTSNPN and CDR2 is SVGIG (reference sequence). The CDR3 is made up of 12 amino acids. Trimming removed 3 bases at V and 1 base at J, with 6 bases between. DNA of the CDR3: TGTGCCTGGAGCCAATCGAACACTGAAGCTTTCTTT. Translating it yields CAWSQSNTEAFF.

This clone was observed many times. The CDR3 sequence: CASTAPGTKGNEQFF. The CDR3 region has the DNA TGTGCCAGTACCGCTCCGGGGACCAAAGGAAATGAGCAGTTCTTC. This chain joins TRBV19 and TRBJ2-1; the D call may be TRBD1 or TRBD2 (5 bases each). The ends were cut back, 7 bases at V and 7 bases at J, with 20 bases in the middle. Germline CDR1 and CDR2: LNHDA and SQIVND (reference sequence). This CDR3 is built from 15 residues.

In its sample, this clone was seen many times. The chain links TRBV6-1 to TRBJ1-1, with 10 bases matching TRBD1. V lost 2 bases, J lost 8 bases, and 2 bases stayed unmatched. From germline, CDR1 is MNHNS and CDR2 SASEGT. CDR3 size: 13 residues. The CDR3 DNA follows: TGTGCCAGCAGTGAATCGGGACAGGGGGAAGCTTTCTTT. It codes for CASSESGQGEAFF.

CDR3 sequence (DNA): TGCAGTGCTACATCCCGACTAGCGGGAGGTGATGCGGGTGAGCAGTTCTTC. Amino acids: CSATSRLAGGDAGEQFF. This chain connects TRBV20-1 to TRBJ2-1; 13 bases align to TRBD2. V was pared by 4 bases and J by 9 bases, with 15 bases of the junction left unmatched. The CDR3 sequence is 17 residues long. Germline CDR1 is DFQATT and CDR2 is SNEGSKA (reference sequence).

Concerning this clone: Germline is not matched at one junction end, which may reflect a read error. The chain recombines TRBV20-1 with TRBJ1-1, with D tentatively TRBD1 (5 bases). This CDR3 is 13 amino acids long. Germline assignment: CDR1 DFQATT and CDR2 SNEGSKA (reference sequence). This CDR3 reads CSAPPGAGTETLF. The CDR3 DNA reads TGCAGTGCTCCCCCCGGGGCAGGGACTGAAACTTTGTTT.

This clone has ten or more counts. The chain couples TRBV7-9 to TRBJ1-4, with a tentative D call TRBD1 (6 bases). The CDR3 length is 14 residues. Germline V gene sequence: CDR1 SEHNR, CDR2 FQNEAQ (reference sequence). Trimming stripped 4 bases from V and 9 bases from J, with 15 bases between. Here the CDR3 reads CASSSPGHTKKLFF. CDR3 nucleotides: TGTGCCAGCAGCTCACCGGGACACACCAAAAAACTGTTTTTT.

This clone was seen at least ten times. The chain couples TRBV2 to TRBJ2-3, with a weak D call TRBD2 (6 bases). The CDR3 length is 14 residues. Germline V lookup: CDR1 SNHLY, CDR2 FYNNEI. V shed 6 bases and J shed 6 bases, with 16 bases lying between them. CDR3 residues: CASSQDGDLDTQYF. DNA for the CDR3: TGTGCCAGCAGCCAGGACGGGGACTTGGATACGCAGTATTTT.

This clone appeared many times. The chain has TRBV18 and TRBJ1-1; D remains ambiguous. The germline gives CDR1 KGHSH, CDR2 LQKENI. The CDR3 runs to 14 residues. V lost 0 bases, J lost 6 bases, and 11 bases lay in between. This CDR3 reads CASSPPGPGSEAFF. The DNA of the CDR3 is TGTGCCAGCTCACCACCTGGACCAGGCTCTGAAGCTTTCTTT.

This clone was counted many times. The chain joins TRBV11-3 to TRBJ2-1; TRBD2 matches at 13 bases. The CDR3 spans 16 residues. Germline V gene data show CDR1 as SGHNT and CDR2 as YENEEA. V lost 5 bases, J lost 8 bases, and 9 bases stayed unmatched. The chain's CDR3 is CASSARLAGGRDEQFF. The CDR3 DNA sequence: TGTGCCAGCAGCGCCCGACTAGCGGGAGGTAGAGATGAGCAGTTCTTC.

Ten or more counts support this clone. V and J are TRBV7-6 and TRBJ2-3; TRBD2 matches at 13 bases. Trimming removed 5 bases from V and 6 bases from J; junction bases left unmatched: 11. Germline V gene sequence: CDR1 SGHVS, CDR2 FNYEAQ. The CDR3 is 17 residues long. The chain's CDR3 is CASSARTSGRAADTQYF. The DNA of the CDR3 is TGTGCCAGCAGCGCCCGTACTAGCGGGAGGGCCGCGGATACGCAGTATTTT.

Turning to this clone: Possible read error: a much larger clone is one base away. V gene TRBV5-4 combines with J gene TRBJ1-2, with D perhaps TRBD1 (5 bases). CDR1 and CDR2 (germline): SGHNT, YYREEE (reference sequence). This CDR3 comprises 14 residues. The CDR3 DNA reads TGTGCCAGCGGCTTGGCCGGGACGGCTTGGGGCTACACCTTC. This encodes CASGLAGTAWGYTF.

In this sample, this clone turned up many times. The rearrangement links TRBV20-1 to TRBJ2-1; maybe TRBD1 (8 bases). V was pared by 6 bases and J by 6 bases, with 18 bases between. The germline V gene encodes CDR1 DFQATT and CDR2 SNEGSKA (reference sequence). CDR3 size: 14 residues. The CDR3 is CSAGRTGRANEQFF. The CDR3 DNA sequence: TGCAGTGCCGGCCGGACAGGGAGGGCCAATGAGCAGTTCTTC.

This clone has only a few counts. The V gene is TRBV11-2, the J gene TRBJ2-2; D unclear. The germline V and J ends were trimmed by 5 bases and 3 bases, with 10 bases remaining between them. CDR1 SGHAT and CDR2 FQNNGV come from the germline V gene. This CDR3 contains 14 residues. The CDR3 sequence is CASSPRPHTGELFF. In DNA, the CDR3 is TGTGCCAGCAGCCCCAGGCCCCACACCGGGGAGCTGTTTTTT.

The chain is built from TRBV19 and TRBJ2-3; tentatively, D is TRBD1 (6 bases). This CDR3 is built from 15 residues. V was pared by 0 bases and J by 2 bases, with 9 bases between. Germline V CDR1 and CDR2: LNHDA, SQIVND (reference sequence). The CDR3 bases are TGTGCCAGTAGTATAGATACAGGGACCACAGATACGCAGTATTTT. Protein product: CASSIDTGTTDTQYF.